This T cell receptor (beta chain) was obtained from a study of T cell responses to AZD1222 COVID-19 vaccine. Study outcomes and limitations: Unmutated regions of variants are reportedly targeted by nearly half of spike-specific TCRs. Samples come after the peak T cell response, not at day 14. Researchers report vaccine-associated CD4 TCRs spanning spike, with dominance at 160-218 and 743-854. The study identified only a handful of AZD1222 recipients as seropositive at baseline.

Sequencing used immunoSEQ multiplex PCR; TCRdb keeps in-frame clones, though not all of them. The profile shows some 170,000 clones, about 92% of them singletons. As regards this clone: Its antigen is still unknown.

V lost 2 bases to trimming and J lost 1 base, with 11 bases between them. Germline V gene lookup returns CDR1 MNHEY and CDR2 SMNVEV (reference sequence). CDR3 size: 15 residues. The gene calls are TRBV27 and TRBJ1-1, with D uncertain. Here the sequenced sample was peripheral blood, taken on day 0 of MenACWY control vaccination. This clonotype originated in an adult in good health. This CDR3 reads CASSLRANPNTEAFF. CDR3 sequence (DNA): TGTGCCAGCAGTTTACGGGCCAACCCGAACACTGAAGCTTTCTTT.